This T cell receptor beta chain was documented in a study of blood T cell repertoires in COVID-19. Study-wide background: Sources were T cells, B-cell-depleted T cells, or PBMCs; the material itself was cDNA or gDNA.

Germline V CDR1 and CDR2: SGHTA, FQGTGA. V lost 4 bases, J lost 7 bases, and 10 bases stayed unmatched. This CDR3 region has 16 residues. Sequencing used immunoSEQ multiplex PCR; TCRdb keeps in-frame clones, though not all of them. The data contain approximately 32,000 clones, around nine tenths of them seen just once; the ten biggest clones take up around 15%. The source material was peripheral blood. The genes are TRBV7-3 and TRBJ2-1, with 10 bases matching TRBD1. This clonotype originated in a man in his 60s with active COVID-19. As DNA, the CDR3 is TGTGCCAGCAGCTCCCGGCCGGGACAGGGGAGGAATGAGCAGTTCTTC. It yields the protein CASSSRPGQGRNEQFF.